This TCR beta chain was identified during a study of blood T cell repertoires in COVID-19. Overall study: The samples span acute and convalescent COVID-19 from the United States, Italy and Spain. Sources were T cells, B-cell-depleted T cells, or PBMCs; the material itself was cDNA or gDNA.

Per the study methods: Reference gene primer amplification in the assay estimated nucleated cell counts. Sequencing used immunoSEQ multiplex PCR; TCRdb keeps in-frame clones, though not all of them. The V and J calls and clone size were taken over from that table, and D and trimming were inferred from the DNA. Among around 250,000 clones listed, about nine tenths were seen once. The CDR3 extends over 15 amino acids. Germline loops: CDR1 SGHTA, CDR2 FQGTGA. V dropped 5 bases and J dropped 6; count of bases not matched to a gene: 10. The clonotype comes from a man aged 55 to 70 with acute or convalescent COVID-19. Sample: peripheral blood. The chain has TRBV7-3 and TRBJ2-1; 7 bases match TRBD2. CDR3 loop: CASSPSRELINEQFF. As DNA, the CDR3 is TGTGCCAGCAGCCCTTCGCGGGAGCTTATCAATGAGCAGTTCTTC.